Following are 25 T cell receptor beta chains from one sample sequenced in a study of T cell responses to AZD1222 COVID-19 vaccine. This table comes from immunoSEQ multiplex PCR, and its TCRdb copy is limited to in-frame clones, with some not included. Of some 56,000 clones detected, approximately 83% appear once; the ten largest clones hold over 13%. Specimen: peripheral blood, collected on day 0 of AZD1222 vaccination. The receptors were sampled from an adult in good health.

The chain carries TRBV4-2 and TRBJ1-1; D is perhaps TRBD1 (5 bases). Trimming removed 1 base from V and 6 bases from J, with 15 bases in between. This CDR3 region has 15 residues. Germline CDR1 and CDR2: LGHNA and YNFKEQ. The CDR3 sequence: CASSQGQSGLSEAFF. In DNA form, the CDR3 reads TGTGCCAGCAGCCAAGGACAGTCAGGACTCTCTGAAGCTTTCTTT.

The chain couples TRBV7-3 to TRBJ2-7, with TRBD1 matching 7 bases. Germline V gene lookup returns CDR1 SGHTA and CDR2 FQGTGA. J lost 2 bases, V lost 8 bases, and 9 bases had no gene match. The CDR3 runs 14 residues. CDR3 DNA sequence: TGTGCCAGCGCCCCTCGAGGGGGCCCCTACGAGCAGTACTTC. This encodes CASAPRGGPYEQYF.

The chain combines TRBV5-1 with TRBJ2-1; 8 bases are a match to TRBD1. The CDR3 totals 16 residues. The germline gives CDR1 SGHRS, CDR2 YFSETQ. J lost 0 bases, V lost 3 bases, and 5 bases had no gene match. The CDR3 sequence is CASSSGQGVSYNEQFF. The DNA of the CDR3 is TGCGCCAGCAGCTCCGGACAGGGTGTCTCCTACAATGAGCAGTTCTTC.

The rearrangement uses TRBV6-5 and TRBJ1-2; no definite D call. This CDR3 is built from 13 residues. The germline V gene encodes CDR1 MNHEY and CDR2 SVGAGI. Trimming stripped 4 bases from V and 9 bases from J, with 15 bases between. CDR3 protein: CASSSGRGNRYTF. CDR3 DNA: TGTGCCAGCAGTTCTGGACGGGGAAATCGCTACACCTTC.

The chain is built from TRBV27 and TRBJ2-7, with a possible D match to TRBD2 (7 bases). This CDR3 has 15 amino acids. Per germline, CDR1 MNHEY and CDR2 SMNVEV (reference sequence). V lost 7 bases and J lost 0, with 16 bases in between. For the CDR3, the DNA is TGTGCCAGCACCGAGGGGGGGCTCTTCTCCTACGAGCAGTACTTC. Its translation: CASTEGGLFSYEQYF.

This sequence joins TRBV19 and TRBJ2-7; a possible D gene is TRBD1 (6 bases). Per the germline V gene, CDR1 is LNHDA and CDR2 is SQIVND (reference sequence). CDR3 length equals 14 residues. Trimming stripped 9 bases from V and 1 base from J, with 16 bases between. The CDR3 protein is CASTGQLGSYEQYF. The CDR3 DNA reads TGTGCCAGCACCGGACAGTTGGGGTCCTACGAGCAGTACTTC.

The chain uses TRBV12-3 or TRBV12-4 and TRBJ1-5; maybe TRBD1 (6 bases). The CDR3 consists of 13 residues. V was trimmed by 3 bases and J by 4 bases, leaving 7 bases between them. The CDR3 sequence: CASSFTGNQPQHF. The CDR3 bases are TGTGCCAGCAGTTTCACAGGGAATCAGCCCCAGCATTTT.

J is TRBJ2-5 and V is TRBV3-1 (or the pseudogene TRBV3-2), with 9 positions matching TRBD2. In germline, CDR1 is LGHDT, CDR2 YNNKEL (reference sequence). This CDR3 is built from 16 residues. V was pared by 3 bases and J by 1 base, with 6 bases of the junction left unmatched. The CDR3 reads CASSHNAGGIQETQYF. The CDR3 bases are TGTGCCAGCAGCCACAATGCGGGGGGGATCCAAGAGACCCAGTACTTC.

The chain links TRBV6-5 to TRBJ1-4; D may be TRBD1 (5 bases). The CDR3 consists of 14 residues. V lost 6 bases, J lost 5 bases, and 13 bases lay in between. Germline CDR1 MNHEY, CDR2 SVGAGI. The CDR3 nucleotides read TGTGCCAGCAGACCGGGACGAGGGAATGAAAAACTGTTTTTT. Translated, it gives CASRPGRGNEKLFF.

This sequence joins TRBV5-1 and TRBJ1-6, with D perhaps matching TRBD1 (5 bases). CDR3 length: 14 residues. V shed 4 bases and J shed 7 bases, with 12 bases lying between them. CDR1 is SGHRS and CDR2 is YFSETQ in the germline V gene. CDR3 in amino acids: CASSPGDLNSPLHF. The CDR3 DNA follows: TGCGCCAGCAGCCCGGGGGATTTAAATTCACCCCTCCACTTT.

V gene TRBV29-1 combines with J gene TRBJ2-5; 8 bases match TRBD2. From germline, CDR1 is SQVTM and CDR2 ANQGSEA. The CDR3 length is 18 residues. J lost 5 bases, V lost 3 bases, and 20 bases had no gene match. The CDR3 reads CSVDWAGTNGGASETQYF. The CDR3, as DNA: TGCAGCGTTGATTGGGCAGGGACGAACGGGGGGGCCTCGGAGACCCAGTACTTC.

The chain combines TRBV9 with TRBJ1-1, with unresolved D. Between the trimmed V and J ends, which lost 0 bases and 0 bases, there was a span of 9 bases. CDR3 length: 15 amino acids. Germline V lookup: CDR1 SGDLS, CDR2 YYNGEE. The CDR3 region is CASSVGVTLNTEAFF. In nucleotides, the CDR3 is TGTGCCAGCAGCGTAGGAGTCACTCTGAACACTGAAGCTTTCTTT. The entire variable domain, with the rest obtained from reference TRBV9 and TRBJ1-1, is as follows: DSGVTQTPKHLITATGQRVTLRCSPRSGDLSVYWYQQSLDQGLQFLIQYYNGEERAKGNILERFSAQQFPDLHSELNLSSLELGDSALYFCASSVGVTLNTEAFFGQGTRLTVV.

This clone was counted once. The rearrangement links TRBV14 to TRBJ2-5; no firm D call. CDR3 length equals 15 residues. The V and J ends lost 1 base and 4 bases respectively, with 13 bases between them. CDR1 is SGHDN, CDR2 FVKESK, per germline. The CDR3: CASSQGQMITETQYF. The CDR3 DNA follows: TGTGCCAGCAGCCAAGGGCAAATGATAACAGAGACCCAGTACTTC.

The V gene is TRBV28, the J gene TRBJ2-1; TRBD2 matches 8 bases. The CDR3 has 16 residues. Germline assignment: CDR1 MDHEN and CDR2 SYDVKM. V lost 4 bases and J lost 0; bases outside the gene matches: 5. CDR3 protein: CASSYSGEASYNEQFF. The CDR3 region has the DNA TGTGCCAGCAGTTATAGCGGGGAGGCCTCCTACAATGAGCAGTTCTTC. The whole variable domain, filled in from reference TRBV28 and TRBJ2-1, reads DVKVTQSSRYLVKRTGEKVFLECVQDMDHENMFWYRQDPGLGLRLIYFSYDVKMKEKGDIPEGYSVSREKKERFSLILESASTNQTSMYLCASSYSGEASYNEQFFGPGTRLTVL.

The chain couples TRBV28 to TRBJ1-4; TRBD1 is a possible D gene (5 bases). The CDR3 runs 14 residues. V lost 5 bases, J lost 12 bases, and 19 bases lay in between. Per the germline V gene, CDR1 is MDHEN and CDR2 is SYDVKM. Here the CDR3 DNA reads TGTGCCAGCAGTCCCGACGGCCCCTGGGGGGAACTGTTTTTT. It codes for CASSPDGPWGELFF.

This chain joins TRBV5-4 and TRBJ1-2; a possible D gene is TRBD1 (6 bases). This CDR3 region has 12 residues. Germline CDR1 is SGHNT and CDR2 is YYREEE (reference sequence). Trimming removed 2 bases from V and 8 bases from J, with 10 bases in between. CDR3 sequence (DNA): TGTGCCAGCAGCTTAACAGGGTTCGGCTACACCTTC. The encoded protein is CASSLTGFGYTF.

This clone was found once. V and J are TRBV7-9 and TRBJ2-1; D not resolved. The CDR3 spans 13 residues. Trimming removed 7 bases from V and 3 bases from J, with 10 bases in between. Germline loops: CDR1 SEHNR, CDR2 FQNEAQ (reference sequence). Here the CDR3 reads CASTPPHYNEQFF. CDR3 coding DNA: TGTGCCAGCACCCCCCCGCACTACAATGAGCAGTTCTTC.

This sequence joins TRBV7-9 and TRBJ2-5; D is perhaps TRBD2 (6 bases). The germline CDR1 and CDR2 sequences are SEHNR and FQNEAQ (reference sequence). The CDR3 runs to 14 residues. Deletions cut 4 bases from V and 5 bases from J, with 14 bases between. CDR3 DNA sequence: TGTGCCAGCAGCTCGATGGGGGGAGTTGAGACCCAGTACTTC. Translated, it gives CASSSMGGVETQYF.

V is TRBV11-2 and J is TRBJ2-7; 7 positions match TRBD1. Losses at the gene ends were 1 base for V and 2 bases for J; bases not matched to a gene: 2. The CDR3 is 14 residues long. CDR1 SGHAT and CDR2 FQNNGV come from the germline V gene. The CDR3 nucleotides read TGTGCCAGCAGCTTAGGACAGGGAGCCTACGAGCAGTACTTC. The encoded protein is CASSLGQGAYEQYF.

This sequence joins TRBV18 and TRBJ1-2; D might be TRBD1 (6 bases). V lost 10 bases, J lost 5 bases, and 20 bases lay in between. The CDR3 has 14 amino acids. CDR1 is KGHSH and CDR2 is LQKENI in the germline V gene. CDR3: CATPSSDSQYGYTF. CDR3 DNA: TGTGCCACCCCGTCGTCGGACAGTCAATATGGCTACACCTTC.

The CDR3 DNA reads TGTGCCAGCAGCCTACTAGTCCAAGAGACCCAGTACTTC. Amino acid sequence: CASSLLVQETQYF. The rearrangement uses TRBV7-6 and TRBJ2-5, with TRBD2 as a possible D gene (5 bases). Germline V gives CDR1 SGHVS, CDR2 FNYEAQ. Trimming took off 5 bases at V and 1 base at J, with 8 bases between the two ends. CDR3 size: 13 residues.

The genes are TRBV10-2 and TRBJ1-1; maybe TRBD1 (6 bases). Between the trimmed V and J ends, which lost 3 bases and 4 bases, there was a span of 12 bases. CDR3 length equals 14 residues. The germline V gene encodes CDR1 WSHSY and CDR2 SAAADI. The CDR3, as DNA: TGCGCCAGCAGTGAAAACAGGGTACGCACTGAAGCTTTCTTT. Amino acid sequence: CASSENRVRTEAFF.

V usage is TRBV20-1 and J usage is TRBJ2-1; D remains ambiguous. Germline V CDR1 and CDR2: DFQATT, SNEGSKA (reference sequence). There are 12 residues in the CDR3. V lost 3 bases and J 7 bases, leaving 10 bases between the germline ends. In DNA form, the CDR3 reads TGCAGTGCTAGTAAAAGTCGGAATGAGCAGTTCTTC. Amino acid sequence: CSASKSRNEQFF.

This chain connects TRBV7-2 to TRBJ2-5; D ambiguous. The V gene's germline CDR1 is SGHTA and CDR2 FQGNSA. V lost 5 bases and J lost 2, with 15 bases in between. The CDR3 contains 15 residues. CDR3 nucleotides: TGTGCCAGCAGCCGTACCAGGAACAAACAAGAGACCCAGTACTTC. Its translation: CASSRTRNKQETQYF. The whole variable domain, filled in from reference TRBV7-2 and TRBJ2-5, reads GAGVSQSPSNKVTEKGKDVELRCDPISGHTALYWYRQSLGQGLEFLIYFQGNSAPDKSGLPSDRFSAERTGGSVSTLTIQRTQQEDSAVYLCASSRTRNKQETQYFGPGTRLLVL.

The sample holds a few counts of this clone. The V gene is TRBV7-8, the J gene TRBJ2-7, with D unresolved. This CDR3 is 12 amino acids long. Between the trimmed V and J ends, which lost 5 bases and 7 bases, there was a span of 12 bases. Germline V lookup: CDR1 SGHVS, CDR2 FQNEAQ. CDR3 in amino acids: CASSPTAREQYF. CDR3 sequence (DNA): TGTGCCAGCAGCCCCACTGCGAGGGAGCAGTACTTC. Drawing the rest from reference TRBV7-8 and TRBJ2-7, the complete variable domain is GAGVSQSPRYKVAKRGQDVALRCDPISGHVSLFWYQQALGQGPEFLTYFQNEAQLDKSGLPSDRFFAERPEGSVSTLKIQRTQQEDSAVYLCASSPTAREQYFGPGTRLTVT.